This T cell receptor beta chain was identified during a study of vaccination and CD4 T cells after COVID-19. As for the study in general: Four females and six males made up the convalescents, with two Hispanic.

Study results and limitations: Post-vaccination reactive clonotypes (median around 40) did not differ significantly from post-infection (around 23).

Treatment: approximately nine-day PBMC culture with coronavirus spike peptide pools or control peptides (ViraFEST assay). The Oncomine TCR Beta short-read assay was what sequenced the DNA obtained from cultured CD4+ T cells. TCRdb re-derived calls from the PCR reads in MiXCR, one entry per CDR3 protein. The sample yields roughly 24,000 distinct CDR3 sequences, 40% to 45% seen once. As concerns this clonotype: Antigen specificity is unknown.

The germline V gene has CDR1 SGHNT and CDR2 YENEEA. Trimming pared 5 bases from V and 0 bases from J, leaving 13 bases between. This CDR3 spans 15 amino acids. Specimen: CD4+ T cells from blood, cultured in vitro. The chain combines TRBV11-3 with TRBJ1-1; D ambiguous. The clonotype originates from a human donor who had recovered from COVID-19. CDR3 nucleotides: TGTGCCAGCAGCCCCGGTGGAGTTATGAACACTGAAGCTTTCTTT. Translated: CASSPGGVMNTEAFF.